The 6 T cell receptor beta chains given below trace back to one sample, sequenced in a study of blood T cells in healthy people across ages. Next came a second PCR, run for about 7 to 12 cycles, which used a sample-barcoded 5' primer along with a J-beta primer mix. TCRdb called the 5' RACE reads again in MiXCR, with one record for every CDR3 protein. The table lists hundreds of thousands of distinct CDR3 sequences, about 30% of them singletons. Material for sequencing was blood. The source is an elderly woman in good health.

The table lists this clonotype with a count of one. This chain joins TRBV10-3 and TRBJ2-1, with D uncertain. V lost 8 bases and J lost 4, with 12 bases in between. Germline V lookup: CDR1 ENHRY, CDR2 SYGVKD. This CDR3 spans 13 amino acids. The CDR3 DNA reads as TGTGCCATCGGTAAGGACGGGTACAATGAGCAGTTCTTC. This gives the protein CAIGKDGYNEQFF.

CDR3 in amino acids: CAISRTGSVNNEQFF. In nucleotides, the CDR3 is TGTGCCATCAGTAGGACAGGGTCGGTGAACAATGAGCAGTTCTTC. This chain links TRBV10-3 with TRBJ2-1, with 8 bases that match TRBD1. CDR1 is ENHRY, CDR2 SYGVKD, per germline. Unmatched junction bases numbered 8, after V lost 5 bases and J lost 5 bases. The CDR3 is made up of 15 amino acids.

This clonotype was picked up a small number of times. The chain joins TRBV20-1 to TRBJ1-1, with TRBD1 identical over 8 bases. Trimming cost V 3 bases and J 3 bases; bases outside gene matches: 3. The CDR3 contains 13 residues. The germline CDR1 and CDR2 sequences are DFQATT and SNEGSKA (reference sequence). CDR3 nucleotide sequence: TGCAGTGCTAGGGGACAGGCCGACACTGAAGCTTTCTTT. Translation: CSARGQADTEAFF.

In this sample, this clonotype turned up many times. This chain links TRBV20-1 with TRBJ2-3; 11 nucleotides match TRBD2. The CDR3 runs to 16 residues. The germline CDR1 and CDR2 sequences are DFQATT and SNEGSKA (reference sequence). V shed 6 bases and J 3 bases; nucleotides not matched to a gene: 11. CDR3 nucleotides: TGCAGTGCCGAAAGACGACTAGCGGGGTCGACAGATACGCAGTATTTT. Protein product: CSAERRLAGSTDTQYF.

This clonotype has at least ten counts. Mismatch with germline at one junction end may stem from a read error. The V and J genes are TRBV5-1 and TRBJ2-7, with D perhaps assigned TRBD1 or TRBD2 (5 bases each). CDR3 length: 12 amino acids. Germline V gene lookup returns CDR1 SGHRS and CDR2 YFSETQ. Here the CDR3 reads CASSLVGGEQYF. CDR3 bases: TGTGCCAGCAGCTTAGTTGGGGGCGAGCAGTACTTC.

For this clonotype: A clone one base away is much larger, so this may be a read error. V usage is TRBV12-3 or TRBV12-4 and J usage is TRBJ1-2; 12 bases map to TRBD1. V was clipped by 4 bases and J by 4 bases; unmatched bases: 4. The CDR3 is made up of 15 amino acids. CDR3 DNA sequence: TGTGCCAGCAGTTCCGGGACAGGGGGCACCTATGGCTACACCTTC. It codes for CASSSGTGGTYGYTF.